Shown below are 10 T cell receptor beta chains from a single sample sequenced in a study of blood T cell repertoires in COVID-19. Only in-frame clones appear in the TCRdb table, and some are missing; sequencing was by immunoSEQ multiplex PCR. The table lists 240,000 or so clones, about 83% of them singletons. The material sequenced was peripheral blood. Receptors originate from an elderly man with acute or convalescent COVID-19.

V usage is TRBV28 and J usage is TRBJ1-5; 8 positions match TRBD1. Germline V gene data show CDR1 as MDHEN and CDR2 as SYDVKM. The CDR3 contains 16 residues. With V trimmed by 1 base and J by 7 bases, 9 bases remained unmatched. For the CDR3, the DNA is TGTGCCAGCAGTTTATCTCGACAGGGGTATTTGCAGCCCCAGCATTTT. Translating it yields CASSLSRQGYLQPQHF.

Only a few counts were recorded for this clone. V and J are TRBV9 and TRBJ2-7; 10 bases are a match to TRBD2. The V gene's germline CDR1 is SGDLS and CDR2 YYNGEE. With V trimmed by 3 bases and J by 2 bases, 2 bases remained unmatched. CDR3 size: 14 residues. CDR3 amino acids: CASSGTSGPYEQYF. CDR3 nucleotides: TGTGCCAGCAGCGGGACTAGCGGCCCCTACGAGCAGTACTTC.

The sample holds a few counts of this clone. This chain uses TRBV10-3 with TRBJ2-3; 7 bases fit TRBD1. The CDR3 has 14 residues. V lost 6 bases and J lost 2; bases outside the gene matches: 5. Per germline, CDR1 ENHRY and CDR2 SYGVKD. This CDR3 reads CAIRMGQITDTQYF. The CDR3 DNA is TGTGCCATCAGGATGGGACAGATCACAGATACGCAGTATTTT.

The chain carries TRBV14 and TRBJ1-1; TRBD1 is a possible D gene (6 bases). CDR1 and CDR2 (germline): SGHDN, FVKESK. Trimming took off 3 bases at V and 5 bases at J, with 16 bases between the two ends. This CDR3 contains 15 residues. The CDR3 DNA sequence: TGTGCCAGCAGCCAGGGTTTTCAGGGGATAACTGAAGCTTTCTTT. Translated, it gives CASSQGFQGITEAFF. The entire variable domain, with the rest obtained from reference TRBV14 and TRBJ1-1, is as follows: EAGVTQFPSHSVIEKGQTVTLRCDPISGHDNLYWYRRVMGKEIKFLLHFVKESKQDESGMPNNRFLAERTGGTYSTLKVQPAELEDSGVYFCASSQGFQGITEAFFGQGTRLTVV.

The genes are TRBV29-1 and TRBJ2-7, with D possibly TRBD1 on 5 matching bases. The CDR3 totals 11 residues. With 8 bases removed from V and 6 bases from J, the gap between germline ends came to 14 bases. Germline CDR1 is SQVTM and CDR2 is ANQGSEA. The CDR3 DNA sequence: TGCAGCTTCTCGACAGTCGGCGAGCAGTACTTC. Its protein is CSFSTVGEQYF.

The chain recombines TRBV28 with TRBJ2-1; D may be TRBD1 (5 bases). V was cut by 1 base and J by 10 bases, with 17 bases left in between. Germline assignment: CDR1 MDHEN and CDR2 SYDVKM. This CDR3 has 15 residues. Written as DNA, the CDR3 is TGTGCCAGCAGTTTATCCCCGACAGACCTGGGGGAGCAGTTCTTC. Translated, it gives CASSLSPTDLGEQFF. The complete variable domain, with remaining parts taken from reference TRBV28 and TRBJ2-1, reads DVKVTQSSRYLVKRTGEKVFLECVQDMDHENMFWYRQDPGLGLRLIYFSYDVKMKEKGDIPEGYSVSREKKERFSLILESASTNQTSMYLCASSLSPTDLGEQFFGPGTRLTVL.

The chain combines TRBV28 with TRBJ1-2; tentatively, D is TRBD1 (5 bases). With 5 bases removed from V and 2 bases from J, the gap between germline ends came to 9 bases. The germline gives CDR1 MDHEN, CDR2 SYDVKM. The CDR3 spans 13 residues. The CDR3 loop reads CASSTGLNYGYTF. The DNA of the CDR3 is TGTGCCAGCAGTACGGGACTGAACTATGGCTACACCTTC.

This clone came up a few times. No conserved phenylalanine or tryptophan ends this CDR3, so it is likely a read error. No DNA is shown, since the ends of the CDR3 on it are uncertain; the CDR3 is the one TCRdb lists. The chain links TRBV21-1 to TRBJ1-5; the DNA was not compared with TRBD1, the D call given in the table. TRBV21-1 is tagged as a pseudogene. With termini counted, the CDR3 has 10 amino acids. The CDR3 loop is CASSNYGTDR.

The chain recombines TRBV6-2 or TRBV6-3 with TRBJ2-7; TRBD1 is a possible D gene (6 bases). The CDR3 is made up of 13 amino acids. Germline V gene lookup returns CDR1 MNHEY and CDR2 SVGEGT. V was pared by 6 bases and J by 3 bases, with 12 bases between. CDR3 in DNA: TGTGCCAGCAGCAGGACAGATATCTACGAGCAGTACTTC. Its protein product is CASSRTDIYEQYF.

CDR3 coding DNA: TGTGCCAGCAGTCCACAGGGGTTCTCTGGAAACACCATATATTTT. It is translated as CASSPQGFSGNTIYF. This chain connects TRBV27 to TRBJ1-3, with TRBD1 matching 7 bases. Germline V lookup: CDR1 MNHEY, CDR2 SMNVEV (reference sequence). V gave up 5 bases and J gave up 0 bases; unmatched junction bases: 4. CDR3 length equals 15 residues.